One T cell receptor (beta chain) is described in this entry. No antigen is known for it. V lost 5 bases, J lost 5 bases, and 13 bases lay in between. This CDR3 spans 13 amino acids. The V gene's germline CDR1 is SGHTA and CDR2 FQGTGA. This sample was taken from a study of identical twins. A single record per CDR3 protein comes from TCRdb applying MiXCR to the 5' RACE reads. The sample yields roughly 710,000 distinct CDR3 sequences, over 5% seen once. Findings and limits, study-wide: Weaker excess sharing between twins was seen in beta out-of-frame sequences.

This receptor was identified in a man aged 18 to 30 in good health. The chain combines TRBV7-3 with TRBJ2-7; TRBD1 is a possible D gene (6 bases). Sequenced sample: naive T cells sorted from blood. Here the CDR3 reads CASSRQDTDEQYF. DNA for the CDR3: TGTGCCAGCAGCCGACAGGACACCGACGAGCAGTACTTC.